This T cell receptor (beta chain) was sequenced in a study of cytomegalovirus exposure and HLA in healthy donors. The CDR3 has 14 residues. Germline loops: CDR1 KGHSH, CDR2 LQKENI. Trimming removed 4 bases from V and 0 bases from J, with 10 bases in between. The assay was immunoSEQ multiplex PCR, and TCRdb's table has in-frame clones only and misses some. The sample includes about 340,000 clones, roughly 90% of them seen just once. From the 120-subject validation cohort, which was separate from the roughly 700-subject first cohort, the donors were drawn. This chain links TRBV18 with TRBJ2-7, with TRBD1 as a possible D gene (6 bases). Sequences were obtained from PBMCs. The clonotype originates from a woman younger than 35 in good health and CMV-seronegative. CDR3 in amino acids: CASSRTGSSYEQYF. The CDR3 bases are TGTGCCAGCTCACGCACAGGGAGCTCCTACGAGCAGTACTTC.